The rows below give T cell receptor beta chains drawn from one sample of a study of cytomegalovirus exposure and HLA in healthy donors. Sequencing was performed with immunoSEQ multiplex PCR; in TCRdb, only in-frame clones are kept and a portion is missing. The data contain some 190,000 clones, around 85% of them singletons. Sequencing input: PBMCs. The receptors originated from a boy younger than 10 in good health and CMV-seronegative. CDR3s include the opening cysteine and the closing phenylalanine or tryptophan. D genes are given only for firm matches. Size is stated for part of the rows, as once, few or many counts, or as a class when the clone is expanded.

j_call d_call clone_size v_call cdr3_aa cdr3_nt
TRBJ2-1 TRBD2 - TRBV5-6 CASNSLAGGADNEQFF TGTGCCAGCAACTCATTAGCGGGGGGGGCGGACAATGAGCAGTTCTTC
TRBJ1-1 - - TRBV10-1 CASSPSGNTEAFF TGCGCCAGCAGTCCTAGCGGGAACACTGAAGCTTTCTTT
TRBJ1-2 TRBD1 - TRBV7-8 CASSRRQGETPYGYTF TGTGCCAGCAGCAGGAGACAGGGGGAGACGCCCTATGGCTACACCTTC
TRBJ1-3 TRBD1 - TRBV7-9 CASSPPRGAFAKLGNTIYF TGTGCCAGCAGCCCCCCCAGGGGGGCGTTTGCGAAGCTTGGAAACACCATATATTTT
TRBJ1-2 - - TRBV29-1 CSVSGQFAYGYTF TGCAGCGTTTCCGGACAGTTCGCCTATGGCTACACCTTC
TRBJ1-3 TRBD1 - TRBV28 CASRPGQGKGNTIYF TGTGCCAGCAGGCCAGGACAGGGAAAAGGAAACACCATATATTTT
TRBJ2-1 TRBD1 - TRBV2 CASSSDRGAYNEQFF TGTGCCAGCAGCTCCGACAGGGGGGCCTACAATGAGCAGTTCTTC
TRBJ1-1 - - TRBV7-9 CASSQEQGFTEAFF TGTGCCAGCAGCCAAGAACAGGGATTCACTGAAGCTTTCTTT
TRBJ2-1 TRBD2 - TRBV19 CASSPTTSGGRNEQFF TGTGCCAGTAGTCCGACGACTAGCGGGGGACGCAATGAGCAGTTCTTC
TRBJ1-2 TRBD1 - TRBV6-5 CASSFQRDSYGYTF TGTGCCAGCAGTTTCCAACGGGACAGCTATGGCTACACCTTC
TRBJ1-2 - few TRBV11-2 CASSSDGGEYGYTF TGTGCCAGCAGCTCGGACGGGGGGGAGTATGGCTACACCTTC
TRBJ2-4 - - TRBV6-1 CASSDRPRNIQYF TGTGCCAGCAGTGACAGACCCAGGAACATTCAGTACTTC
TRBJ1-4 TRBD1 few TRBV2 CASSVSRGRYEKLFF TGTGCCAGCAGTGTAAGCAGGGGGCGATATGAAAAACTGTTTTTT
TRBJ1-2 TRBD1 - TRBV9 CASSASGGYGYTF TGTGCCAGCAGCGCTTCAGGGGGCTATGGCTACACCTTC
TRBJ1-2 - - TRBV6-1 CASSPSGRGNGYTF TGTGCCAGCAGTCCCAGTGGCAGGGGTAATGGCTACACCTTC
TRBJ1-2 - - TRBV25-1 CASSQGYGYTF TGTGCCAGCAGCCAGGGCTATGGCTACACCTTC
TRBJ1-5 - - TRBV5-3 CARSLSGNNQPQHF TGTGCCAGAAGCTTGTCGGGGAACAATCAGCCCCAGCATTTT
TRBJ2-3 TRBD2 - TRBV9 CASSVTSGGANTDTQYF TGTGCCAGCAGCGTAACTAGCGGGGGAGCTAACACAGATACGCAGTATTTT
TRBJ1-2 TRBD1 - TRBV30 CAWTRQGPYGYTF TGTGCCTGGACCCGACAGGGGCCATATGGCTACACCTTC
TRBJ1-2 - - TRBV27 CASSLGGSYGYTF TGTGCCAGCAGTTTAGGGGGGAGCTATGGCTACACCTTC
TRBJ2-3 TRBD1 - TRBV30 CAWRTTGGTDTQYF TGTGCCTGGAGGACGACAGGGGGCACAGATACGCAGTATTTT
TRBJ2-5 TRBD2 - TRBV6-6 CASSYFPVGGSETQYF TGTGCCAGCAGTTACTTCCCTGTGGGCGGGAGTGAGACCCAGTACTTC
TRBJ2-5 - - TRBV19 CASSAPRSYQETQYF TGTGCCAGTAGCGCGCCCCGGAGCTATCAGGAGACCCAGTACTTC
TRBJ1-1 - once TRBV6-1 CASSEIGGLMNTEAFF TGTGCCAGCAGTGAAATTGGGGGACTTATGAACACTGAAGCTTTCTTT
TRBJ1-4 - once TRBV15 CATSRHTGTAIDEKLFF TGTGCCACCAGCAGACACACAGGGACGGCGATAGATGAAAAACTGTTTTTT
TRBJ1-2 TRBD1 - TRBV6-5 CASSPRDSPLVGYTF TGTGCCAGCAGTCCCCGGGACAGCCCGTTGGTTGGCTACACCTTC
TRBJ1-1 TRBD1 - TRBV29-1 CSVEDPGQGTDGSFF TGCAGCGTTGAAGATCCGGGACAGGGCACAGACGGGAGTTTCTTT
TRBJ2-3 - - TRBV18 CASSPTGLITDTQYF TGTGCCAGCTCTCCAACCGGACTTATCACAGATACGCAGTATTTT
TRBJ1-5 TRBD1 - TRBV10-2 CASRTGGGSNQPQHF TGCGCCAGCCGGACAGGAGGAGGTAGCAATCAGCCCCAGCATTTT
TRBJ2-1 TRBD2 - TRBV18 CASSPPSLAVLLGHEQFF TGTGCCAGCTCACCACCGTCTCTAGCGGTACTCCTAGGCCATGAGCAGTTCTTC
TRBJ1-1 - - TRBV5-1 CASSSSGGSTEAFF TGCGCCAGCAGCTCGAGTGGGGGCAGCACTGAAGCTTTCTTT
TRBJ2-3 - - TRBV10-2 CASSVGDPTDTQYF TGCGCCAGCAGTGTGGGAGATCCTACAGATACGCAGTATTTT
TRBJ2-2 - - TRBV27 CASSYAGFYLGELFF TGTGCCAGCAGTTATGCGGGCTTCTATCTCGGGGAGCTGTTTTTT
TRBJ1-1 - few TRBV12-2 CASRLAGQGPLTEAFF TGTGCAAGTCGCTTAGCCGGACAGGGGCCTTTGACTGAAGCTTTCTTT
TRBJ2-2 TRBD2 - TRBV5-4 CASSAPAGATGELFF TGTGCCAGCAGCGCCCCAGCGGGAGCGACCGGGGAGCTGTTTTTT
TRBJ2-7 - - TRBV6-6 CASSLGAYEQYF TGTGCCAGCAGTCTCGGGGCCTACGAGCAGTACTTC
TRBJ1-1 - - TRBV30 CAWSLAFNTEAFF TGTGCCTGGAGTTTAGCCTTTAACACTGAAGCTTTCTTT
TRBJ2-7 TRBD2 - TRBV19 CASSTGLAGITEQYF TGTGCCAGTAGTACCGGACTAGCGGGCATTACCGAGCAGTACTTC
TRBJ1-3 TRBD1 - TRBV6-5 CASRQGTANTIYF TGTGCCAGCAGACAGGGGACGGCAAACACCATATATTTT
TRBJ1-2 - - TRBV6-5 CASSNRDPSYGYTF TGTGCCAGCAGTAACAGGGATCCCTCCTATGGCTACACCTTC
TRBJ2-3 - - TRBV6-6 CASSYPSGTDTQYF TGTGCCAGCAGTTACCCTAGCGGCACAGATACGCAGTATTTT
TRBJ1-2 TRBD1 - TRBV9 CASSVGQGDGYTF TGTGCCAGCAGCGTGGGGCAGGGGGACGGCTACACCTTC
TRBJ2-1 TRBD1 - TRBV30 CAWSRDRGYNEQFF TGTGCCTGGAGTCGGGACAGGGGTTACAATGAGCAGTTCTTC
TRBJ1-1 TRBD1 - TRBV6-1 CASSPDRGTEAFF TGTGCCAGCAGCCCCGACAGGGGCACTGAAGCTTTCTTT
TRBJ2-7 - - TRBV4-1 CASSQGDHYEQYF TGCGCCAGCAGCCAAGGAGATCACTACGAGCAGTACTTC
TRBJ1-5 - - TRBV15 CATSRDEYSNQPQHF TGTGCCACCAGCAGAGACGAGTATAGCAATCAGCCCCAGCATTTT
TRBJ2-1 - - TRBV7-6 CASSRAGTDYNEQFF TGTGCCAGCAGTCGGGCGGGGACCGACTACAATGAGCAGTTCTTC
TRBJ2-1 TRBD2 - TRBV30 CAWRVAGGPIREQFF TGTGCCTGGAGGGTAGCGGGAGGGCCTATTCGTGAGCAGTTCTTC
TRBJ1-2 TRBD1 - TRBV6-5 CASSLSRDRGHGYTF TGTGCCAGCAGTCTATCCCGGGACAGGGGGCATGGCTACACCTTC
TRBJ1-3 - - TRBV6-1 CASSQDSGNTIYF TGTGCCAGCAGTCAGGACTCTGGAAACACCATATATTTT
TRBJ1-4 - - TRBV19 CASSSQGIGGTNEKLFF TGTGCCAGTAGTTCCCAAGGAATCGGGGGAACTAATGAAAAACTGTTTTTT
TRBJ2-5 - - TRBV5-4 CASSFAGRKETQYF TGTGCCAGCAGCTTTGCGGGGAGAAAAGAGACCCAGTACTTC
TRBJ2-2 TRBD2 once TRBV28 CASSPGLAGELFF TGTGCCAGCAGTCCAGGACTAGCCGGGGAGCTGTTTTTT
TRBJ1-4 TRBD1 - TRBV4-2 CASSQGGTGGGEKLFF TGTGCCAGCAGCCAAGGGGGGACAGGGGGCGGTGAAAAACTGTTTTTT
TRBJ2-2 - once TRBV6-1 CASGVEAIYTGELLF TGTGCCAGCGGGGTAGAGGCGATCTACACCGGGGAGCTGCTTTTT
TRBJ1-1 TRBD1 - TRBV10-2 CASSEETGGKAFF TGCGCCAGCAGTGAGGAGACAGGGGGCAAAGCTTTCTTT
TRBJ1-2 - - TRBV6-5 CASSERANYGYTF TGTGCCAGCAGTGAAAGAGCTAACTATGGCTACACCTTC
TRBJ2-1 - - TRBV6-1 CASRSTGAINEQFF TGTGCCAGTAGATCGACTGGAGCGATAAATGAGCAGTTCTTC
TRBJ2-3 - - TRBV11-2 CASSLVRDTQYF TGTGCCAGCAGCTTAGTCCGGGATACGCAGTATTTT